A selection of T cell receptor beta chains follows, all from one sample in a study of PD-1 blockade in mismatch repair-deficient tumors. Some clones are missing from TCRdb's copy, which holds only in-frame ones; the method was immunoSEQ multiplex PCR. Of around 130,000 clones listed, 88% are singletons. The source was peripheral blood, collected roughly 70 weeks after starting pembrolizumab. These receptor sequences come from an adult with mismatch repair-deficient cancer. Each CDR3 is given with its conserved first and last residue. The D gene is left open where the match is weak. Rows may omit the clone size; those that give it use once, few, many or a size class.

V gene	J gene	D gene	CDR3 length	clone size	CDR3 protein	CDR3 DNA
TRBV4-3	TRBJ2-1	-	20	-	CASSQDFVAGGSPYTNEQFF	TGCGCCAGCAGCCAAGATTTCGTGGCAGGGGGGTCCCCCTACACGAATGAGCAGTTCTTC
TRBV6-1	TRBJ1-2	-	14	-	CASRPRREDYGYTF	TGTGCCAGCAGACCCAGGAGAGAAGACTATGGCTACACCTTC
TRBV5-1	TRBJ1-1	TRBD1	15	-	CASSPGTGGSTEAFF	TGCGCCAGCAGCCCCGGGACAGGGGGTAGCACTGAAGCTTTCTTT
TRBV19	TRBJ2-7	-	15	-	CASSIYSGVLYEQYF	TGTGCCAGTAGTATATATAGCGGAGTCCTCTACGAGCAGTACTTC
TRBV9	TRBJ2-5	-	14	-	CASSVSGLQETQYF	TGTGCCAGCAGCGTATCAGGTCTCCAAGAGACCCAGTACTTC
TRBV30	TRBJ2-3	-	15	-	CAWSLGVAAGDTQYF	TGTGCCTGGAGCCTGGGGGTAGCGGCTGGGGATACGCAGTATTTT
TRBV19	TRBJ2-6	-	16	-	CASRQTGDSGANVLTF	TGTGCCAGTAGGCAAACAGGAGACTCTGGGGCCAACGTCCTGACTTTC
TRBV19	TRBJ2-7	TRBD1	13	-	CASSTRTGNEQYF	TGTGCCAGTAGTACCCGGACAGGGAACGAGCAGTACTTC
TRBV19	TRBJ2-7	-	15	-	CASSRSWHPGDEQYF	TGTGCCAGTAGTAGGTCCTGGCACCCAGGGGACGAGCAGTACTTC
TRBV10-1	TRBJ2-7	-	12	few	CTTGEGAYEQYF	TGCACTACCGGGGAAGGGGCCTACGAGCAGTACTTC
TRBV11-2	TRBJ2-7	-	15	-	CASSLGQGTSYEQYF	TGTGCCAGCAGCTTAGGGCAGGGAACCTCCTACGAGCAGTACTTC
TRBV27	TRBJ2-1	TRBD1	15	-	CASSLGTGSYNEQFF	TGTGCCAGCAGTTTAGGGACAGGGTCCTACAATGAGCAGTTCTTC
TRBV7-9	TRBJ2-3	TRBD1	17	once	CASSARVDRVRRNTQYF	TGTGCCAGCAGCGCGAGGGTGGACAGGGTTCGGAGGAATACGCAGTATTTT
TRBV11-1	TRBJ2-1	TRBD2	13	-	CASSRGLAGEQFF	TGTGCCAGCAGCAGGGGACTAGCGGGTGAGCAGTTCTTC
TRBV7-8	TRBJ2-2	-	15	-	CASSYRLSNTGELFF	TGTGCCAGCAGCTACAGGCTATCGAACACCGGGGAGCTGTTTTTT
TRBV28	TRBJ2-2	-	13	-	CASSLEGLGELFF	TGTGCCAGCAGTTTAGAAGGGCTGGGGGAGCTGTTTTTT
TRBV15	TRBJ2-3	-	15	-	CATSRDLGLTDTQYF	TGTGCCACCAGCAGAGACTTGGGGCTCACAGATACGCAGTATTTT
TRBV27	TRBJ2-1	-	16	-	CASSRYSIFSYNEQFF	TGTGCCAGCAGTAGATATAGCATCTTCTCCTACAATGAGCAGTTCTTC
TRBV15	TRBJ2-7	TRBD2	15	-	CATSRTSGSKYEQYF	TGTGCCACCAGCAGAACTAGCGGGAGCAAATACGAGCAGTACTTC
TRBV11-2	TRBJ2-3	TRBD2	18	once	CASSSPPQREGRTDTQYF	TGTGCCAGCAGCTCGCCCCCTCAGCGGGAGGGACGCACAGATACGCAGTATTTT
TRBV5-4	TRBJ1-1	-	14	-	CASSLPSGGTEAFF	TGTGCCAGCAGCTTACCCAGCGGGGGAACTGAAGCTTTCTTT
TRBV9	TRBJ2-5	-	15	-	CASSVAEGVLETQYF	TGTGCCAGCAGCGTAGCCGAGGGAGTTTTGGAGACCCAGTACTTC
TRBV19	TRBJ1-5	-	15	-	CASSWKYLGDQPQHF	TGTGCCAGTAGTTGGAAGTACCTCGGGGATCAGCCCCAGCATTTT
TRBV19	TRBJ1-2	TRBD1	15	-	CASSWGQRGSVGYTF	TGTGCCAGTAGTTGGGGACAGCGAGGCTCTGTTGGCTACACCTTC
TRBV6-1	TRBJ2-7	-	13	-	CASSEGLSYEQYF	TGTGCCAGCAGTGAAGGTCTCTCCTACGAGCAGTACTTC
TRBV2	TRBJ2-7	-	14	-	CASRYREFGYEQYF	TGTGCCAGCAGGTACAGGGAATTCGGCTACGAGCAGTACTTC
TRBV9	TRBJ2-7	TRBD1	15	-	CASSPGTGLWYEQYF	TGTGCCAGCAGCCCAGGGACAGGGCTGTGGTACGAGCAGTACTTC
TRBV4-1	TRBJ1-1	-	14	-	CASSQRRERAEAFF	TGCGCCAGCAGCCAGCGGAGGGAGAGGGCTGAAGCTTTCTTT
TRBV27	TRBJ2-1	-	11	-	CASNSYNEQFF	TGTGCCAGCAACTCCTACAATGAGCAGTTCTTC
TRBV6-1	TRBJ2-7	-	10	-	CASSDNEQYF	TGTGCCAGCAGTGACAACGAGCAGTACTTC
TRBV10-2	TRBJ2-3	-	12	-	CASSPNTDTQYF	TGCGCCAGCAGTCCAAACACAGATACGCAGTATTTT
TRBV21-1	TRBJ2-2	-	17	once	CASSKCPPVQRTGELFF	TGTGCCAGCAGCAAATGCCCTCCGGTACAGAGGACCGGGGAGCTGTTTTTT
TRBV13	TRBJ2-1	TRBD2	16	once	CASSLVPSGRRDEQFF	TGTGCCAGCAGCTTAGTTCCTAGCGGGAGGCGGGATGAGCAGTTCTTC
TRBV6-5	TRBJ2-3	TRBD2	12	once	CASSSSGDTQYF	TGTGCCAGCAGTTCTAGCGGAGATACGCAGTATTTT
TRBV6-4	TRBJ2-1	-	16	once	CATEGGAGVFPDEQFF	TGTGCCACCGAAGGAGGAGCGGGTGTTTTCCCTGATGAGCAGTTCTTC
TRBV7-6	TRBJ2-7	TRBD2	15	-	CASSTLAGVGNEQYF	TGTGCCAGCAGCACACTAGCGGGAGTGGGAAACGAGCAGTACTTC
TRBV28	TRBJ2-1	TRBD1	16	-	CASRPGTGTFYNEQFF	TGTGCCAGCAGACCCGGGACAGGGACCTTTTACAATGAGCAGTTCTTC
TRBV9	TRBJ2-2	-	14	-	CASSGTTSSGELFF	TGTGCCAGCAGCGGAACGACTAGTTCTGGGGAGCTGTTTTTT
TRBV5-6	TRBJ2-7	-	15	-	CASSLELAGSREQYF	TGTGCCAGCAGCTTGGAACTAGCTGGATCTCGGGAGCAGTACTTC
TRBV5-1	TRBJ2-7	TRBD1	13	-	CASSLTGGGEQYF	TGCGCCAGCAGCTTGACAGGGGGCGGCGAGCAGTACTTC
TRBV5-5	TRBJ2-7	-	15	-	CASSLYESLAGEQYF	TGTGCCAGCAGCTTGTACGAATCATTAGCTGGTGAGCAGTACTTC
TRBV2	TRBJ2-7	TRBD2	14	few	CASSELAGGLEQYF	TGTGCCAGCAGTGAACTAGCGGGAGGGCTCGAGCAGTACTTC
TRBV4-3	TRBJ2-7	TRBD1	13	-	CASSRDRGYEQYF	TGCGCCAGCAGCCGAGACAGGGGCTACGAGCAGTACTTC
TRBV25-1	TRBJ1-1	TRBD1	14	-	CASSEYTGGSEAFF	TGTGCCAGCAGTGAATATACAGGGGGCTCTGAAGCTTTCTTT
TRBV5-6	TRBJ2-7	TRBD2	15	-	CASSPSGRIGYEQYF	TGTGCCAGCAGCCCCAGCGGGAGGATTGGCTACGAGCAGTACTTC
TRBV6-1	TRBJ2-7	TRBD2	15	-	CASSEFRGDSYEQYF	TGTGCCAGCAGTGAATTTCGGGGGGACTCCTACGAGCAGTACTTC
TRBV29-1	TRBJ2-6	-	14	-	CSVAGDSGANVLTF	TGCAGCGTTGCAGGGGACTCTGGGGCCAACGTCCTGACTTTC
TRBV7-3	TRBJ1-1	-	14	-	CASSSRGGTTEAFF	TGTGCCAGCAGCTCCCGAGGGGGAACCACTGAAGCTTTCTTT
TRBV4-3	TRBJ2-6	-	16	many	CASSQDGTSGANVLTF	TGCGCCAGCAGCCAAGATGGAACATCCGGGGCCAACGTCCTGACTTTC
TRBV2	TRBJ2-1	TRBD2	14	once	CASSEKRERDEQFF	TGTGCCAGCAGTGAAAAGCGGGAGCGTGATGAGCAGTTCTTC
TRBV19	TRBJ2-7	-	13	few	CASSSTVFYEQYF	TGTGCCAGTAGTTCGACAGTCTTCTACGAGCAGTACTTC
TRBV11-2	TRBJ1-1	-	14	-	CASSNTGENTEAFF	TGTGCCAGCAGCAACACCGGGGAGAACACTGAAGCTTTCTTT
TRBV9	TRBJ2-2	-	15	-	CASSVKGTNTGELFF	TGTGCCAGCAGCGTAAAGGGGACGAACACCGGGGAGCTGTTTTTT
TRBV5-4	TRBJ2-2	TRBD2	19	-	CASSLSWASGRQPTGELFF	TGTGCCAGCAGCTTGTCCTGGGCTAGCGGGAGGCAGCCCACCGGGGAGCTGTTTTTT
TRBV12-5	TRBJ2-5	-	15	-	CASGNQGLGQETQYF	TGTGCTAGTGGCAATCAGGGACTGGGACAAGAGACCCAGTACTTC
TRBV4-1	TRBJ1-5	TRBD1	14	-	CASSQALDRRPQHF	TGCGCCAGCAGCCAAGCATTGGACAGGCGGCCCCAGCATTTT
TRBV5-1	TRBJ2-7	-	15	once	CASSLAGGNTNEQYF	TGCGCCAGCAGCTTGGCCGGCGGGAATACGAACGAGCAGTACTTC
TRBV29-1	TRBJ2-1	TRBD2	15	-	CSVSGTSGRIAEQFF	TGCAGCGTTTCCGGGACTAGCGGGAGAATTGCTGAGCAGTTCTTC